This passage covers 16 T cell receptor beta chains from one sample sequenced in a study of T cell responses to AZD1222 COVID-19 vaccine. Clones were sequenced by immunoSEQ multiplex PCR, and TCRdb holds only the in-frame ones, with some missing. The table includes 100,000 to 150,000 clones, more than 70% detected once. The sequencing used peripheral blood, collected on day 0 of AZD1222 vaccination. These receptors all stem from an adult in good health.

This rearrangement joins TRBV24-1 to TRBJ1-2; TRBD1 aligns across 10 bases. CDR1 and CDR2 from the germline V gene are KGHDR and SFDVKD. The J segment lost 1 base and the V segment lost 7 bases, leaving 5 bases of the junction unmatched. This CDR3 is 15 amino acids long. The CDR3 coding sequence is TGTGCCACCAGCCACCGGGACAGGGGTAACTATGGCTACACCTTC. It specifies CATSHRDRGNYGYTF.

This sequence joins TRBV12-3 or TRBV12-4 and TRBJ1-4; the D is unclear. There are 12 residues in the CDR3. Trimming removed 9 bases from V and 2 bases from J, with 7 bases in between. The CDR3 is CASSGTNEKLFF. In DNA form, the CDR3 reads TGTGCCAGTAGCGGGACTAATGAAAAACTGTTTTTT.

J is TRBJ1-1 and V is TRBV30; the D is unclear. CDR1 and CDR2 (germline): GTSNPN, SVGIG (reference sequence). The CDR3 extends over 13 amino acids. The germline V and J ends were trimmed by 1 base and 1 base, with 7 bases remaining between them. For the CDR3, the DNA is TGTGCCTGGAGTGCGGTCTGGAACACTGAAGCTTTCTTT. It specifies CAWSAVWNTEAFF. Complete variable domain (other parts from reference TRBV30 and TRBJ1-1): SQTIHQWPATLVQPVGSPLSLECTVEGTSNPNLYWYRQAAGRGLQLLFYSVGIGQISSEVPQNLSASRPQDRQFILSSKKLLLSDSGFYLCAWSAVWNTEAFFGQGTRLTVV.

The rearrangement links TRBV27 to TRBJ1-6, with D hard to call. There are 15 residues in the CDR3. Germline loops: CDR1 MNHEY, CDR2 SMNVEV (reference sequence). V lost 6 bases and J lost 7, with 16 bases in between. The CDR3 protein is CASSPIGLFNSPLHF. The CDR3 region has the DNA TGTGCCAGCAGCCCCATAGGCTTATTCAATTCACCCCTCCACTTT.

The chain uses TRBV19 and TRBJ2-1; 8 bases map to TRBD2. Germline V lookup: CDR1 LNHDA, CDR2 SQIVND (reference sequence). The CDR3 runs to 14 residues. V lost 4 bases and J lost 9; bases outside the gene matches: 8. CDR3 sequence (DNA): TGTGCCAGTAGTAGGGGACTAGGTGACGGTGAGCAGTTCTTC. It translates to CASSRGLGDGEQFF.

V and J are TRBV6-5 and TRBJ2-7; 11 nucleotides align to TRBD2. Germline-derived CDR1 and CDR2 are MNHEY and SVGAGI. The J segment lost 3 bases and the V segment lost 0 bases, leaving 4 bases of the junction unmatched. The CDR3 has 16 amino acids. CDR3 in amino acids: CASSYSGTSGGYEQYF. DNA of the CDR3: TGTGCCAGCAGTTACTCCGGGACTAGCGGAGGCTACGAGCAGTACTTC.

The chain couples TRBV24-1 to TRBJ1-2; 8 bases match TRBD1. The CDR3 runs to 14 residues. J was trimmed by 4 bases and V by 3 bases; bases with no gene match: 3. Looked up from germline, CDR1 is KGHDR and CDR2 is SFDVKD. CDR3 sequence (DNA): TGTGCCACCAGTGATCGACAGGGGTTCTATGGCTACACCTTC. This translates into CATSDRQGFYGYTF.

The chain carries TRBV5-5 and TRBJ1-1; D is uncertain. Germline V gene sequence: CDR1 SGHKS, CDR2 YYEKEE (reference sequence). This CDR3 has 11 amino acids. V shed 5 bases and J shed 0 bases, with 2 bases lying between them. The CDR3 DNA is TGTGCCAGCAGTATGAACACTGAAGCTTTCTTT. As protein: CASSMNTEAFF.

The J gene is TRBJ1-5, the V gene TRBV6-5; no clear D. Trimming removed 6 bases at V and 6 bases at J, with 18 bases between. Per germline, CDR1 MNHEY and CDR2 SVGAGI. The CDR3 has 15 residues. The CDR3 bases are TGTGCCAGCAGGAAACGGTCCGTCTTGGGTCAGCCCCAGCATTTT. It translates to CASRKRSVLGQPQHF.

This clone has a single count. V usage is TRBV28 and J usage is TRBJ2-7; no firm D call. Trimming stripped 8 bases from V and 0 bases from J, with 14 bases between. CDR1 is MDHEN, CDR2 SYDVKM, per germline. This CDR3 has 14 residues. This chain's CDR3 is CASQYSGISYEQYF. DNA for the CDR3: TGTGCCAGCCAGTACTCTGGGATCTCCTACGAGCAGTACTTC.

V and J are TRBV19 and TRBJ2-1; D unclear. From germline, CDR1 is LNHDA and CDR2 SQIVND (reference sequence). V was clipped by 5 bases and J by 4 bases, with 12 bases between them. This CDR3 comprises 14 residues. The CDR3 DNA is TGTGCCAGTAGTGGCAGGAGACTTTACAATGAGCAGTTCTTC. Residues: CASSGRRLYNEQFF.

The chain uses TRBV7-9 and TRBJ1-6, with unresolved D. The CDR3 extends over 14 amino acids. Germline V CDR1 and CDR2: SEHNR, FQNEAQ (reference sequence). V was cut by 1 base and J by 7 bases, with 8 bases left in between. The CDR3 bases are TGTGCCAGCAGCTTAGTAGTGGGAAATTCACCCCTCCACTTT. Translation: CASSLVVGNSPLHF.

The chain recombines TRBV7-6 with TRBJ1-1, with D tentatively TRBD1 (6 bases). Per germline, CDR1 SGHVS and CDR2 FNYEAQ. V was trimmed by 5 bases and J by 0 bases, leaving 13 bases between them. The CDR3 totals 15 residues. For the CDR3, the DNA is TGTGCCAGCAGCCCCCAGGGGTTATTGAACACTGAAGCTTTCTTT. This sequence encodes CASSPQGLLNTEAFF.

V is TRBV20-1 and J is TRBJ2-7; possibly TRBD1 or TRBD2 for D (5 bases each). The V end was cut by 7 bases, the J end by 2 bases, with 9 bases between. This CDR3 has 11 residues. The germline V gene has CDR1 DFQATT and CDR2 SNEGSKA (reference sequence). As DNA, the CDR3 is TGCAGTGGGCAGGGACCCTACGAGCAGTACTTC. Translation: CSGQGPYEQYF.

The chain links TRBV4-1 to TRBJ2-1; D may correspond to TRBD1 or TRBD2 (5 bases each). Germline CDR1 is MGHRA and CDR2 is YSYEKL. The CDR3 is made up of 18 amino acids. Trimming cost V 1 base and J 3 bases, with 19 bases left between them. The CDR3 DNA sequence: TGCGCCAGCAGCCAAGTCTCCGTCTACCCGGGGCACTACAATGAGCAGTTCTTC. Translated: CASSQVSVYPGHYNEQFF.

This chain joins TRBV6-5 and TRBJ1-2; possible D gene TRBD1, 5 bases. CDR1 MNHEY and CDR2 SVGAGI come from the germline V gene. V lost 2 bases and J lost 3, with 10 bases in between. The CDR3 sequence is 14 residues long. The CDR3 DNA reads TGTGCCAGCAGTTACGGTCAGGGATACTATGGCTACACCTTC. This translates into CASSYGQGYYGYTF.